This entry lists 3 T cell receptor beta chains sequenced from one sample in a study of response to subunit inactivated influenza vaccine. TCRdb passed the RT-PCR reads through MiXCR, listing each CDR3 protein once. In the table there are 500,000 to 600,000 distinct CDR3 sequences, under 9% of which are singletons. The input for sequencing was PBMCs from blood, taken around 25 months after vaccination. These receptors were collected from a man aged 45 to 75 who received an inactivated influenza vaccine.

This clonotype was detected a few times. The V gene is TRBV7-8, the J gene TRBJ1-3; D unresolved. CDR1 SGHVS and CDR2 FQNEAQ come from the germline V gene. Trimming stripped 1 base from V and 4 bases from J, with 17 bases between. The CDR3 is made up of 17 amino acids. In DNA, the CDR3 is TGTGCCAGCAGCTTAGGAGTTGTGAGAGGCGGCGGAAACACCATATATTTT. Its protein product is CASSLGVVRGGGNTIYF.

This clonotype was recorded at least ten times. The CDR3 here is CASSLDRGIGGYTF. In DNA form, the CDR3 reads TGTGCCAGCAGTTTAGACAGGGGGATTGGTGGCTACACCTTC. The J gene is TRBJ1-2, the V gene TRBV12-3 or TRBV12-4; 8 bases are shared with TRBD1. The CDR3 has 14 amino acids. With 1 base clipped from V and 7 bases from J, the junction kept 5 bases outside the gene matches.

A few counts support this clonotype. This chain links TRBV14 with TRBJ2-1; tentative D call: TRBD1 (5 bases). The CDR3 has 14 amino acids. V gave up 0 bases and J gave up 10 bases, with 13 bases separating them. The germline V gene encodes CDR1 SGHDN and CDR2 FVKESK. The CDR3 DNA sequence: TGTGCCAGCAGCCAAGATTGGACAAACACCGAGCAGTTCTTC. Translating gives CASSQDWTNTEQFF. Based on the CDR3 plus reference TRBV14 and TRBJ2-1, the full variable domain is EAGVTQFPSHSVIEKGQTVTLRCDPISGHDNLYWYRRVMGKEIKFLLHFVKESKQDESGMPNNRFLAERTGGTYSTLKVQPAELEDSGVYFCASSQDWTNTEQFFGPGTRLTVL.